The clone carrying this TCR beta chain was detected ten times or more. Its specificity is not known. MiXCR, applied by TCRdb to the multiplex PCR reads, yields one record per CDR3 protein. The sample includes 180,000 or so distinct CDR3 sequences, around 33% of them seen just once. V shed 1 base and J shed 2 bases, with 9 bases lying between them. CDR3 length equals 14 residues. CDR1 and CDR2 (germline): SGHVS, FQNEAQ. This sample is drawn from a study of breast tumors, draining lymph nodes, adjacent tissues. General study points: Tumor TCR diversity was below lymph nodes but above nontumor tissue. The lymph node origin of tumor T cells was framed as consistent with a hypothesis, not demonstrated.

Breast cancer patients provided tissue from their axillary draining lymph nodes. The V and J genes are TRBV7-8 and TRBJ2-7, with D unresolved. This receptor was identified in a female donor with breast cancer. Some clones in this sample may be carry-over from other donors' samples. The sample comprised axillary lymph node tissue. The CDR3 protein is CASSLGFGPYEQYF. The CDR3 nucleotides are TGTGCCAGCAGCTTAGGGTTCGGACCCTACGAGCAGTACTTC.